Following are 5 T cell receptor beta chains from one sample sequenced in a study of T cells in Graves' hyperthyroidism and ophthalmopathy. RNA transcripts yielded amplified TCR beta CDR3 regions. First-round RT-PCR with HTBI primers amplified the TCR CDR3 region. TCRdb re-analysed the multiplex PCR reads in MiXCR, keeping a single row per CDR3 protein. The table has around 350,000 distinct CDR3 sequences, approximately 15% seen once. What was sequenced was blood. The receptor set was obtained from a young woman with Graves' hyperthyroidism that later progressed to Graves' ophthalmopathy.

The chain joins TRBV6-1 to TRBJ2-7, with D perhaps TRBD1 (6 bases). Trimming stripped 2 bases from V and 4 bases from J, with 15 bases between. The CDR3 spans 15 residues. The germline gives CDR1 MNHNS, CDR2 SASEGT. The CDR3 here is CASSENLGQTYEQYF. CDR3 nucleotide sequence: TGTGCCAGCAGTGAAAACCTCGGACAGACATACGAGCAGTACTTC.

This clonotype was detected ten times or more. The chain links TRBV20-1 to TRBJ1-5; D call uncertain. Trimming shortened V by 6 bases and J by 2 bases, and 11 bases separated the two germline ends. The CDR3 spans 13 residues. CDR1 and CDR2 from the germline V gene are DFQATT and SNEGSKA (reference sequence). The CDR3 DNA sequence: TGCAGTGCCCTGCCTGGTGGCAATCAGCCCCAGCATTTT. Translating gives CSALPGGNQPQHF.

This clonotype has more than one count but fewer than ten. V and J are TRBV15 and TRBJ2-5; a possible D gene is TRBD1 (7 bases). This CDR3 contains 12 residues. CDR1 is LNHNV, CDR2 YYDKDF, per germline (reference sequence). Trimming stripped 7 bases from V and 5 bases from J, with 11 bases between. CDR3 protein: CATTRGEETQYF. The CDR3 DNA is TGTGCCACCACCAGGGGGGAGGAGACCCAGTACTTC.

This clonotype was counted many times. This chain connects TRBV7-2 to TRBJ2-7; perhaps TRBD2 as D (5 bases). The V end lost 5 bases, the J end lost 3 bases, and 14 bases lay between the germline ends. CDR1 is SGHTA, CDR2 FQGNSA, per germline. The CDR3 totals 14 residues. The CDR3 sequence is CASSPTGLDYEQYF. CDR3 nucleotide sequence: TGTGCCAGCAGCCCTACCGGACTCGACTACGAGCAGTACTTC.

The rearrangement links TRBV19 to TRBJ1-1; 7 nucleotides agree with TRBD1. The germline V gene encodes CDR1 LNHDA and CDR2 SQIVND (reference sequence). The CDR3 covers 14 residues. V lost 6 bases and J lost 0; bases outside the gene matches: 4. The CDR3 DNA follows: TGTGCCAGTAGGCGGGACAGTTTGAACACTGAAGCTTTCTTT. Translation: CASRRDSLNTEAFF.